This TCR beta chain was sequenced in a study of early T cells in non-severe SARS-CoV-2 infection. Germline CDR1 reads KGHSH; CDR2 reads LQKENI. This CDR3 has 15 residues. Trimming stripped 3 bases from V and 0 bases from J, with 11 bases between. A single record per CDR3 protein comes from TCRdb applying MiXCR to the 5' RACE reads. The sample has 50,000 to 60,000 distinct CDR3 sequences, around an eighth seen once; the top ten hold under 1.5%. Material for sequencing was whole blood. The rearrangement joins TRBV18 to TRBJ1-1; D gene uncertain. The receptor was isolated from an adult who was a healthcare worker with PCR-confirmed SARS-CoV-2 infection or an uninfected control (not recorded which). CDR3: CASSPSSAVNTEAFF. The CDR3 DNA follows: TGTGCCAGCTCACCTTCTTCGGCGGTGAACACTGAAGCTTTCTTT.